This T cell receptor beta chain was sequenced during a study of shared clonotypes between healthy human individuals. CDR1 is LGHNA and CDR2 is YNFKEQ in the germline V gene. The CDR3 consists of 18 residues. Germline trimming cut 0 bases from V and 1 base from J; bases unmatched to any gene: 5. About this clone: The antigen is not known.

Study-wide points: Blood alone was sampled, and tissue repertoires likely differ.

Assay: immunoSEQ multiplex PCR; the TCRdb copy retains only in-frame clones and omits some. The data hold nearly 2 million clones, with approximately 95% observed a single time. CD45RO negativity and positive selection for CCR7 defined naive CD8 cells, a population that excluded terminally differentiated effector memory CD45RA+ cells. The sequenced sample was naive CD8+ T cells sorted from blood. V usage is TRBV4-2 and J usage is TRBJ2-2; TRBD2 matches 10 bases. This TCR came from a man aged 18 to 29 in good health. The CDR3 region has the DNA TGTGCCAGCAGCCAAGATCCTAGCGGGGGCCTGAACACCGGGGAGCTGTTTTTT. Its protein product is CASSQDPSGGLNTGELFF.